Presented here are 17 T cell receptor beta chains from one specimen sequenced in a study of blood T cell repertoires in COVID-19. This table comes from immunoSEQ multiplex PCR, and its TCRdb copy is limited to in-frame clones, with some not included. Of over 200,000 clones in the sample, roughly 90% were seen once. The sample taken for sequencing was PBMCs or T cells enriched from blood (not recorded which). These receptors were obtained from a young man who had been exposed to COVID-19.

This rearrangement joins TRBV5-6 to TRBJ1-2; a possible D gene is TRBD1 (5 bases). CDR1 and CDR2 (germline): SGHDT, YYEEEE. There are 14 residues in the CDR3. Trimming shortened V by 4 bases and J by 3 bases, and 13 bases separated the two germline ends. The CDR3 nucleotides read TGTGCCAGCAGCATCCAGGGCAGGGACTATGGCTACACCTTC. Protein sequence: CASSIQGRDYGYTF.

The CDR3 bases are TGTGCAAGTCGCTTAGAAGTACCCAGGGAAGCTCAGCCCCAGCATTTT. Translated, it gives CASRLEVPREAQPQHF. The gene calls are TRBV12-2 and TRBJ1-5; the table's D call, TRBD1, was not checked against the DNA. TRBV12-2 is listed as a pseudogene. The CDR3 totals 16 residues.

This clone has only a few counts. This chain uses TRBV18 with TRBJ1-4; D call uncertain. V was clipped by 2 bases and J by 7 bases, with 14 bases between them. In germline, CDR1 is KGHSH, CDR2 LQKENI. This CDR3 is 15 amino acids long. CDR3 DNA sequence: TGTGCCAGCTCACCATCCGACGGAGGCGGTGAAAAACTGTTTTTT. It is translated as CASSPSDGGGEKLFF.

The chain recombines TRBV9 with TRBJ2-5; D may be TRBD2 (7 bases). The CDR3 totals 15 residues. Trimming took 0 bases from V and 1 from J, leaving 10 bases between them. Per the germline V gene, CDR1 is SGDLS and CDR2 is YYNGEE. The CDR3 protein is CASSVEGGLQETQYF. The DNA for the CDR3 is TGTGCCAGCAGCGTAGAGGGGGGGCTCCAAGAGACCCAGTACTTC.

The chain joins TRBV5-1 to TRBJ2-7; 10 bases are a match to TRBD1. Per germline, CDR1 SGHRS and CDR2 YFSETQ. V was clipped by 4 bases and J by 2 bases; unmatched bases: 9. This CDR3 contains 16 residues. This chain's CDR3 is CASSMMTGGVTYEQYF. The CDR3 bases are TGCGCCAGCAGCATGATGACAGGGGGCGTCACCTACGAGCAGTACTTC. The full variable domain, its missing parts supplied by reference TRBV5-1 and TRBJ2-7, is KAGVTQTPRYLIKTRGQQVTLSCSPISGHRSVSWYQQTPGQGLQFLFEYFSETQRNKGNFPGRFSGRQFSNSRSEMNVSTLELGDSALYLCASSMMTGGVTYEQYFGPGTRLTVT.

This chain's CDR3 is CASSLTPGQRNSPLHF. For the CDR3, the DNA is TGCGCCAGCAGCTTAACGCCGGGACAGCGGAATTCACCCCTCCACTTT. The rearrangement uses TRBV5-1 and TRBJ1-6; 7 positions match TRBD1. Germline trimming cut 2 bases from V and 7 bases from J; bases unmatched to any gene: 9. Germline V gene sequence: CDR1 SGHRS, CDR2 YFSETQ. The CDR3 has 16 amino acids.

This clone was observed once. The rearrangement joins TRBV5-1 to TRBJ1-1; D perhaps matches TRBD1 (5 bases). Germline CDR1 is SGHRS and CDR2 is YFSETQ. Deletions cut 5 bases from V and 5 bases from J, with 22 bases between. The CDR3 totals 16 residues. DNA for the CDR3: TGCGCCAGCAGTTTGATCGGGGGTGGTTTGGTGACTGAAGCTTTCTTT. This gives the protein CASSLIGGGLVTEAFF.

This chain connects TRBV28 to TRBJ1-2; D ambiguous. The V gene's germline CDR1 is MDHEN and CDR2 SYDVKM. The CDR3 sequence is 12 residues long. With 10 bases removed from V and 4 bases from J, the gap between germline ends came to 13 bases. In DNA form, the CDR3 reads TGTGCCACACACACTCCTAGCTATGGCTACACCTTC. Its protein product is CATHTPSYGYTF.

This chain joins TRBV10-1 and TRBJ2-7, with 9 bases identical to TRBD1. V gave up 5 bases and J gave up 5 bases; unmatched junction bases: 7. The V gene's germline CDR1 is WNHNN and CDR2 SYGVQD (reference sequence). CDR3 length equals 14 residues. The CDR3 is CASSPAGQGNEQYF. CDR3 nucleotides: TGCGCCAGCAGTCCGGCGGGACAGGGCAACGAGCAGTACTTC.

This clone showed up many times. The chain joins TRBV7-2 to TRBJ2-7, with 11 bases lining up with TRBD2. V was clipped by 3 bases and J by 4 bases; unmatched bases: 2. Germline CDR1 and CDR2: SGHTA and FQGNSA. This CDR3 has 14 residues. The CDR3 DNA sequence: TGTGCCAGCAGCTTCACTAGCGGGGGTTACGAGCAGTACTTC. Protein sequence: CASSFTSGGYEQYF.

This sequence joins TRBV2 and TRBJ2-1; D perhaps matches TRBD1 (6 bases). CDR3 length: 11 residues. Germline V gene sequence: CDR1 SNHLY, CDR2 FYNNEI. V was clipped by 6 bases and J by 12 bases, with 12 bases between them. This chain's CDR3 is CASRVGQLQFF. The DNA for the CDR3 is TGTGCCAGCAGGGTCGGACAGTTGCAGTTCTTC.

The CDR3 here is CASSIALEGGGYTF. The CDR3 DNA follows: TGTGCCAGTAGTATAGCACTCGAAGGGGGTGGCTACACCTTC. V gene TRBV19 combines with J gene TRBJ1-2; D might be TRBD1 (6 bases). Germline V gene sequence: CDR1 LNHDA, CDR2 SQIVND (reference sequence). V was cut by 1 base and J by 7 bases, with 13 bases left in between. The CDR3 spans 14 residues.

This sequence joins TRBV30 and TRBJ2-7, with 9 bases lining up with TRBD1. The CDR3 is made up of 15 amino acids. V gave up 4 bases and J gave up 0 bases; unmatched junction bases: 7. In germline, CDR1 is GTSNPN, CDR2 SVGIG (reference sequence). CDR3 residues: CAWTPRDRASYEQYF. CDR3 bases: TGTGCCTGGACCCCCCGGGACAGGGCCTCCTACGAGCAGTACTTC.

This clone was seen once. The chain links TRBV5-1 to TRBJ2-3; D not resolved. With 3 bases removed from V and 4 bases from J, the gap between germline ends came to 9 bases. This CDR3 spans 13 amino acids. From germline, CDR1 is SGHRS and CDR2 YFSETQ. CDR3 sequence reads: CASSSRSSDTQYF. In DNA, the CDR3 is TGCGCCAGCAGCTCCCGGTCCTCAGATACGCAGTATTTT. Full variable domain (remainder filled in from reference TRBV5-1 and TRBJ2-3): KAGVTQTPRYLIKTRGQQVTLSCSPISGHRSVSWYQQTPGQGLQFLFEYFSETQRNKGNFPGRFSGRQFSNSRSEMNVSTLELGDSALYLCASSSRSSDTQYFGPGTRLTVL.

The chain is built from TRBV5-1 and TRBJ1-4, with D tentatively TRBD1 (6 bases). Germline V CDR1 and CDR2: SGHRS, YFSETQ. The CDR3 extends over 14 amino acids. Trimming removed 4 bases from V and 4 bases from J, with 11 bases in between. The CDR3 loop is CASSRKGDNEKLFF. DNA of the CDR3: TGCGCCAGCAGCCGTAAGGGGGATAATGAAAAACTGTTTTTT.

The J gene is TRBJ2-1, the V gene TRBV4-1, with TRBD2 identical over 12 bases. Germline V gene sequence: CDR1 MGHRA, CDR2 YSYEKL. The CDR3 length is 17 residues. With V trimmed by 0 bases and J by 5 bases, 5 bases remained unmatched. CDR3 amino acids: CASSQDRLAGVNNEQFF. CDR3 in DNA: TGCGCCAGCAGCCAAGATCGACTAGCGGGGGTTAACAATGAGCAGTTCTTC.

The chain recombines TRBV3-1 (or the pseudogene TRBV3-2) with TRBJ1-2, with D possibly matching TRBD1 (5 bases). Germline lookup yields CDR1 LGHDT and CDR2 YNNKEL (reference sequence). V dropped 4 bases and J dropped 8 bases, with 17 bases sitting between them. The length of the CDR3 is 14 residues. CDR3 sequence: CASSPNQGGNGYTF. CDR3 coding DNA: TGTGCCAGCAGCCCCAATCAGGGAGGGAACGGCTACACCTTC.